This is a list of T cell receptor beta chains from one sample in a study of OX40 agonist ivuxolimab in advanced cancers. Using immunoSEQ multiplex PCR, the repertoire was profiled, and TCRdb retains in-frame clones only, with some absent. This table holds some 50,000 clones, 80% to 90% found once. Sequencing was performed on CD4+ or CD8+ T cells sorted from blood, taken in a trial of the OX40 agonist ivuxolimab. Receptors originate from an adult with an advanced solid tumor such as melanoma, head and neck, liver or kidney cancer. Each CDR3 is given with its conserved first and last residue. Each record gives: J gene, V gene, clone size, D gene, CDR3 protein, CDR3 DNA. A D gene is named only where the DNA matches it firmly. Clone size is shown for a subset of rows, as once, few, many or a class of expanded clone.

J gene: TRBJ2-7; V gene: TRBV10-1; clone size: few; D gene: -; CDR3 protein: CASSDAVGEQYF; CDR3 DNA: TGCGCCAGCAGTGATGCCGTAGGCGAGCAGTACTTC
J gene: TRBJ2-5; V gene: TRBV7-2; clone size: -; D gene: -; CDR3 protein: CASTEGGTQYF; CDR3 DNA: TGTGCCAGCACCGAGGGGGGGACCCAGTACTTC
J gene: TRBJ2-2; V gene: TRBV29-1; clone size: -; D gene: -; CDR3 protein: CSVEEGTGTGELFF; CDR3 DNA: TGCAGCGTTGAAGAGGGGACCGGGACCGGGGAGCTGTTTTTT
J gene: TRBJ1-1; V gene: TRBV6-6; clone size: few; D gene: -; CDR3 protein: CASSYGGWDEAFF; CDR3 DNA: TGTGCCAGCAGTTACGGCGGCTGGGATGAAGCTTTCTTT
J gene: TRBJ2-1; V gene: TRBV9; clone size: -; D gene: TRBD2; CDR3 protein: CASSQAGGSYNEQFF; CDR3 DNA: TGTGCCAGCAGCCAAGCGGGGGGCTCCTACAATGAGCAGTTCTTC
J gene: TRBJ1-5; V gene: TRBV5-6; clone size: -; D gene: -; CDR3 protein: CASSLGGPLKGDQHF; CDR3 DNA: TGTGCCAGCAGCTTGGGAGGGCCGCTTAAGGGGGACCAGCATTTT
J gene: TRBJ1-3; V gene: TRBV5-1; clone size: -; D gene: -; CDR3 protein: CASSVILGTGNTIYF; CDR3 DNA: TGCGCCAGCAGCGTCATCCTCGGAACTGGAAACACCATATATTTT
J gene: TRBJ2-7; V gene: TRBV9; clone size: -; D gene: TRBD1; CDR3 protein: CASSASGTGYYEQYF; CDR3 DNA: TGTGCCAGCAGCGCCTCCGGGACAGGGTACTACGAGCAGTACTTC
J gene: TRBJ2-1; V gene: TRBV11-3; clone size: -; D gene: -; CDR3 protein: CASSLGGLPSYNEQFF; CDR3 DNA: TGTGCCAGCAGCTTAGGGGGACTGCCTTCCTACAATGAGCAGTTCTTC
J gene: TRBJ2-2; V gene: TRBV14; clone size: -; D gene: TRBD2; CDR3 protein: CASSLLPSGGPTGELFF; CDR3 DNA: TGTGCCAGCAGCCTCCTCCCTAGCGGGGGCCCCACCGGGGAGCTGTTTTTT
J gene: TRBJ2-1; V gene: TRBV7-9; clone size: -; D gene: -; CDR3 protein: CASSKGRRGYNEQFF; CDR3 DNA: TGTGCCAGCAGCAAGGGACGGAGGGGATACAATGAGCAGTTCTTC
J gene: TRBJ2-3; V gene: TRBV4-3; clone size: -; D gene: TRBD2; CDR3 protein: CASSQEGLAGAADTQYF; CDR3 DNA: TGCGCCAGCAGCCAAGAGGGGCTAGCGGGGGCGGCAGATACGCAGTATTTT
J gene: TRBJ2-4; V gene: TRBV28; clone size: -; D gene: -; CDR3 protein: CASSPGVRVIQYF; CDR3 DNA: TGTGCCAGCAGCCCAGGGGTGAGAGTCATTCAGTACTTC
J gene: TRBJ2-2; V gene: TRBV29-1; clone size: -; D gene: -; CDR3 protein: CSVDSRNTGELFF; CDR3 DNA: TGCAGCGTTGACAGCAGAAACACCGGGGAGCTGTTTTTT
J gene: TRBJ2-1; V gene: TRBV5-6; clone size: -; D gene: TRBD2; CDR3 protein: CASSLEETGTSSYNEQFF; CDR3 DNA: TGTGCCAGCAGCTTGGAAGAAACCGGGACTAGCTCCTACAATGAGCAGTTCTTC
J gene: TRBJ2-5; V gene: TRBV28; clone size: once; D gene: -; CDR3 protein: CASSFTGQETQYF; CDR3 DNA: TGTGCCAGCAGTTTCACTGGCCAAGAGACCCAGTACTTC
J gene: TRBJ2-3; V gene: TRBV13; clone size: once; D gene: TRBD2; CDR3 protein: CASSLRGLYLGTQYF; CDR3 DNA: TGTGCCAGCAGCTTAAGGGGACTATATCTGGGTACGCAGTATTTT
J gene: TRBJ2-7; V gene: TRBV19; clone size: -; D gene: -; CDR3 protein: CASSLSGLPSEQYF; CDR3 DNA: TGTGCCAGTAGTCTGTCGGGGCTCCCTTCCGAGCAGTACTTC
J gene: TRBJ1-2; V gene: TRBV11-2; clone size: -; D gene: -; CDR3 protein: CASSLATGGEYYGYTF; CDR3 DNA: TGTGCCAGCAGCTTAGCCACCGGTGGGGAGTACTATGGCTACACCTTC
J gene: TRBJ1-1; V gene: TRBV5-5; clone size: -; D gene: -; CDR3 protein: CASSRMETEAFF; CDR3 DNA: TGTGCCAGCAGCAGGATGGAGACTGAAGCTTTCTTT
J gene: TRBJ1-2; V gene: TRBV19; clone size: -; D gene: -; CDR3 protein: CASNPSSAGIGRYTF; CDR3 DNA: TGTGCCAGTAATCCTTCTTCAGCGGGGATTGGACGCTACACCTTC
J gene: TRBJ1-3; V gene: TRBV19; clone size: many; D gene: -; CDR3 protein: CASRGQNSGNTIYF; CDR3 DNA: TGTGCCAGTAGGGGACAAAACTCTGGAAACACCATATATTTT
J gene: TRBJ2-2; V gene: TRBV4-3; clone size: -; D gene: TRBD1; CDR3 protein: CASSQEQGGNTGELFF; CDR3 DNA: TGCGCCAGCAGCCAAGAACAGGGGGGGAACACCGGGGAGCTGTTTTTT
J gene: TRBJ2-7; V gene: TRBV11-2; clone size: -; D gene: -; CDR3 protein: CASSRRRDLPYEQYF; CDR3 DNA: TGTGCCAGCAGCCGCCGCCGGGACCTTCCCTACGAGCAGTACTTC
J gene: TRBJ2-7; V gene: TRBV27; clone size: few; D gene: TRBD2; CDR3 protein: CASSYSSSGAAYEQYF; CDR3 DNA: TGTGCCAGCAGTTACTCGAGTAGCGGGGCCGCCTACGAGCAGTACTTC
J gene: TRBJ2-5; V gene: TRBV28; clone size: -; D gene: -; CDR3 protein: CASSLPQGVGETQYF; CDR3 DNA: TGTGCCAGCAGTTTACCCCAGGGAGTGGGAGAGACCCAGTACTTC
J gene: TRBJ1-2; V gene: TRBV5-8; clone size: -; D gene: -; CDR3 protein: CASSLVAAHYGYTF; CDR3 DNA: TGTGCCAGCAGCTTGGTGGCAGCCCACTATGGCTACACCTTC
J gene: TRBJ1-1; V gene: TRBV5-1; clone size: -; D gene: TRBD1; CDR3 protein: CASSPRGTENTEAFF; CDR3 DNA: TGCGCCAGCAGCCCGAGGGGGACAGAGAACACTGAAGCTTTCTTT
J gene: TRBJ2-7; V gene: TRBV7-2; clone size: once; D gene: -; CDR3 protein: CASSWGDSFPEQYF; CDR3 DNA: TGTGCCAGCAGCTGGGGGGACTCCTTCCCCGAGCAGTACTTC
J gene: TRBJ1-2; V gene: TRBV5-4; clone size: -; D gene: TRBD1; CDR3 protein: CASSLEQGTYGYTF; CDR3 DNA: TGTGCCAGCAGCTTGGAACAGGGGACCTATGGCTACACCTTC
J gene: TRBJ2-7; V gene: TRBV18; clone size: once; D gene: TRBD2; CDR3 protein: CASSPRLADYYEQYF; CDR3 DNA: TGTGCCAGCTCACCACGGCTAGCGGATTACTACGAGCAGTACTTC
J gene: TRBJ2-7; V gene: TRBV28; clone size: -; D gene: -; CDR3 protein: CASSVRAQVEQYF; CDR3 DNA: TGTGCCAGCAGTGTAAGGGCCCAAGTAGAGCAGTACTTC
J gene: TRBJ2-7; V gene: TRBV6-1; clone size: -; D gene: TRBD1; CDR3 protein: CASRYLTGVQQYF; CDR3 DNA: TGTGCCAGCAGGTACCTCACAGGGGTTCAGCAGTACTTC
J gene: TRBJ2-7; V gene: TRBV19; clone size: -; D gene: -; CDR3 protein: CASSLRGISSYEQYF; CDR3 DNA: TGTGCCAGTAGCCTTCGGGGGATAAGCTCCTACGAGCAGTACTTC
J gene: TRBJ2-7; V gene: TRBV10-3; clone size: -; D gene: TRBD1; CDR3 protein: CAIRPGQGTYEQYF; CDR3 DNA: TGTGCCATCCGCCCGGGACAGGGCACCTACGAGCAGTACTTC
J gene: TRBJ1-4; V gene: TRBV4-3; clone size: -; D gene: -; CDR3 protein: CASSQDGGRGNEKLFF; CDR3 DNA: TGCGCCAGCAGCCAAGACGGTGGAAGAGGTAATGAAAAACTGTTTTTT
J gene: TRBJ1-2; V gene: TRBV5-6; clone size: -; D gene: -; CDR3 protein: CASSLDGLYGYTF; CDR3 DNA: TGTGCCAGCAGCTTGGACGGACTCTATGGCTACACCTTC
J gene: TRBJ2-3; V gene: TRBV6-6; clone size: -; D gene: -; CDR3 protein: CASSYSVRETDTQYF; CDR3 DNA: TGTGCCAGCAGTTACTCCGTGCGCGAGACAGATACGCAGTATTTT
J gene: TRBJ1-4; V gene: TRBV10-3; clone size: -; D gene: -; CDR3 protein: CAISESQFNEKLFF; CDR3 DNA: TGTGCCATCAGTGAGTCCCAGTTTAATGAAAAACTGTTTTTT
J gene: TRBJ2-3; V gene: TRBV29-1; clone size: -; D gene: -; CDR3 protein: CSARRGDRERGTDTQYF; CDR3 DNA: TGCAGCGCTCGCCGAGGGGATCGGGAGAGGGGCACAGATACGCAGTATTTT
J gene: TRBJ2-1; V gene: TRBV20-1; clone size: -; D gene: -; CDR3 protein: CSARPYGEQFF; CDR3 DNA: TGCAGTGCTAGACCCTACGGTGAGCAGTTCTTC
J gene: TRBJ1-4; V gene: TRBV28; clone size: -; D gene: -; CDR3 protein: CASSTGGDEKLFF; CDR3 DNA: TGTGCCAGCAGTACGGGGGGCGATGAAAAACTGTTTTTT
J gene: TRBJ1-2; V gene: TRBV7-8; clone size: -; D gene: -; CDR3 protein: CASSLVGGSNYGYTF; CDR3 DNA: TGTGCCAGCAGCTTGGTGGGGGGCTCGAACTATGGCTACACCTTC
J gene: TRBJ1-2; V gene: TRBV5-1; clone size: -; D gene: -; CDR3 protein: CASSLEGNGYTF; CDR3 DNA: TGCGCCAGCAGCTTGGAAGGCAATGGCTACACCTTC
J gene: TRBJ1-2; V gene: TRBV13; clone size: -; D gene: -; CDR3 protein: CASSLGVGYTF; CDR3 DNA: TGTGCCAGCAGCTTAGGGGTTGGCTACACCTTC
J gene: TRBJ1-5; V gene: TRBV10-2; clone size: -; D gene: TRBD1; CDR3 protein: CASRGQGHQPQHF; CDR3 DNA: TGCGCCAGCCGAGGACAGGGTCATCAGCCCCAGCATTTT
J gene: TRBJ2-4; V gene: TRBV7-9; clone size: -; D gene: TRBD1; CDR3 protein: CASSSGQGAVLAKNIQYF; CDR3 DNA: TGTGCCAGCAGCTCCGGACAGGGGGCGGTTCTAGCCAAAAACATTCAGTACTTC
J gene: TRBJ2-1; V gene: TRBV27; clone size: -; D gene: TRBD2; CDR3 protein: CASSPGTSAYNEQFF; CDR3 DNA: TGTGCCAGCAGTCCAGGGACTAGCGCATACAATGAGCAGTTCTTC
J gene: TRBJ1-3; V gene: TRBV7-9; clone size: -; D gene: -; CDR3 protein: CASSPPFRVGNTIYF; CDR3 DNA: TGTGCCAGCAGCCCGCCGTTTCGGGTTGGAAACACCATATATTTT
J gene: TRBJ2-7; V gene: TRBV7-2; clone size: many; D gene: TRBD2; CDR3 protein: CASSLSGGFAYEQYF; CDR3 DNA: TGTGCCAGCAGCTTGTCGGGAGGGTTTGCCTACGAGCAGTACTTC